These 23 T cell receptor beta chains originate from one sample sequenced in a study of control samples from healthy donors and cancer patients. Sequencing was performed with immunoSEQ multiplex PCR; in TCRdb, only in-frame clones are kept and a portion is missing. Seen here are about 150,000 clones, roughly 93% observed once, and the top ten hold roughly 5.7%. The sample was blood. The receptors were gathered from a man between 18 and 35 years old in good health.

The chain uses TRBV28 and TRBJ2-3; 10 bases fit TRBD2. CDR1 and CDR2 from the germline V gene are MDHEN and SYDVKM. The CDR3 covers 17 residues. The V segment lost 5 bases and the J segment 1 base; nucleotides outside the gene matches: 9. The CDR3 here is CASSPDHGLAGTDTQYF. The CDR3, as DNA: TGTGCCAGCAGTCCCGACCATGGACTAGCGGGCACAGATACGCAGTATTTT.

The J gene is TRBJ2-2, the V gene TRBV21-1; the D call of TRBD2 is as the table states it, not checked on the DNA. TRBV21-1 is labeled a pseudogene. The CDR3 consists of 14 residues. Here the CDR3 reads CASTEGGGTGELFF. CDR3 nucleotides: TGTGCCAGCACTGAAGGGGGGGGCACCGGGGAGCTGTTTTTT.

V usage is TRBV15 and J usage is TRBJ2-3, with D unresolved. Trimming shortened V by 0 bases and J by 7 bases, and 20 bases separated the two germline ends. There are 17 residues in the CDR3. Germline CDR1 is LNHNV and CDR2 is YYDKDF (reference sequence). CDR3 loop: CATSRDVIQPRRNTQYF. Here the CDR3 DNA reads TGTGCCACCAGCAGAGATGTAATTCAGCCGCGGCGGAATACGCAGTATTTT.

The gene calls are TRBV28 and TRBJ1-4; 9 bases are a match to TRBD1. V shed 6 bases and J 7 bases; nucleotides not matched to a gene: 9. Germline V gene lookup returns CDR1 MDHEN and CDR2 SYDVKM. This CDR3 spans 15 amino acids. CDR3 sequence (DNA): TGTGCCAGCAGCAGACAGGGGGACGTAAGTGAAAAACTGTTTTTT. It specifies CASSRQGDVSEKLFF.

The gene calls are TRBV13 and TRBJ2-5; tentative D call: TRBD2 (6 bases). Germline-derived CDR1 and CDR2 are PRHDT and FYEKMQ (reference sequence). The CDR3 extends over 15 amino acids. V was pared by 3 bases and J by 2 bases, with 13 bases between. The CDR3 reads CASSLIADEQETQYF. CDR3 sequence (DNA): TGTGCCAGCAGCTTGATAGCGGACGAACAAGAGACCCAGTACTTC.

As concerns this clone: The junction and the germline gene differ at one end; a read error may be behind it. The chain couples TRBV12-3 or TRBV12-4 to TRBJ2-7; D not certain. The CDR3 consists of 11 residues. The CDR3 DNA reads TGTGCCAGCAGTTTAACCATGACGCCGTCCTTC. This translates into CASSLTMTPSF.

CDR3 DNA: TGCGCCAGCAGGAAAAAGGAGGTAGCGGGAGCCACCCCCTACAATGAGCAGTTCTTC. It specifies CASRKKEVAGATPYNEQFF. This sequence joins TRBV5-1 and TRBJ2-1; 9 bases map to TRBD2. Germline assignment: CDR1 SGHRS and CDR2 YFSETQ. The trim removed 5 bases at V and 2 bases at J, leaving 17 bases unmatched. The CDR3 spans 19 residues.

The V and J genes are TRBV18 and TRBJ1-4; D not certain. V lost 1 base, J lost 5 bases, and 8 bases lay in between. The germline V gene has CDR1 KGHSH and CDR2 LQKENI. This CDR3 is 14 amino acids long. CDR3 sequence (DNA): TGTGCCAGCTCACCACAGGGAAGGAATGAAAAACTGTTTTTT. It is translated as CASSPQGRNEKLFF.

This sequence joins TRBV4-2 and TRBJ2-1; 7 nucleotides line up with TRBD2. CDR3 length: 15 residues. CDR1 is LGHNA and CDR2 is YNFKEQ in the germline V gene. V shed 1 base, J shed 5 bases, and the junction held 5 bases outside the gene matches. The CDR3 sequence: CASSQGTSVDNEQFF. The CDR3 DNA reads TGTGCCAGCAGCCAAGGTACTAGCGTGGACAATGAGCAGTTCTTC.

The gene calls are TRBV27 and TRBJ2-7; TRBD2 is a possible D gene (6 bases). CDR3 length: 13 amino acids. V was trimmed by 6 bases and J by 2 bases, leaving 11 bases between them. CDR1 MNHEY and CDR2 SMNVEV come from the germline V gene (reference sequence). In DNA, the CDR3 is TGTGCCAGCAGCCCGGGGGATACCTACGAGCAGTACTTC. It specifies CASSPGDTYEQYF.

The chain combines TRBV29-1 with TRBJ1-1; D gene ambiguous. Trimming took off 7 bases at V and 0 bases at J, with 9 bases between the two ends. Per the germline V gene, CDR1 is SQVTM and CDR2 is ANQGSEA. There are 12 residues in the CDR3. This CDR3 is CSARHLNTEAFF. The DNA of the CDR3 is TGCAGCGCGAGGCACCTGAACACTGAAGCTTTCTTT.

The chain carries TRBV27 and TRBJ2-5; the D is unclear. Germline V gene sequence: CDR1 MNHEY, CDR2 SMNVEV (reference sequence). CDR3 length: 13 amino acids. Trimming removed 7 bases at V and 3 bases at J, with 12 bases between. The CDR3 region is CASTSTNEETQYF. CDR3 in DNA: TGTGCCAGCACCTCCACAAACGAAGAGACCCAGTACTTC.

This chain joins TRBV5-1 and TRBJ1-2; 9 nucleotides match TRBD1. V shed 4 bases, J shed 4 bases, and the junction held 20 bases outside the gene matches. Germline values: CDR1 SGHRS, CDR2 YFSETQ. CDR3 length: 19 amino acids. The CDR3 reads CASSLRGVGQGPISYGYTF. Written as DNA, the CDR3 is TGCGCCAGCAGCCTGCGAGGGGTAGGACAGGGGCCTATCTCCTATGGCTACACCTTC.

J is TRBJ2-5 and V is TRBV10-3; D not certain. This CDR3 has 14 residues. CDR1 is ENHRY, CDR2 SYGVKD, per germline. The V end lost 0 bases, the J end lost 4 bases, and 9 bases lay between the germline ends. For the CDR3, the DNA is TGTGCCATCAGTGAGTCGAGTACCCCAGAGACCCAGTACTTC. Translated, it gives CAISESSTPETQYF.

The genes are TRBV23-1 and TRBJ1-5; D call uncertain. TRBV23-1 is an ORF, and what it does is uncertain. Trimming removed 4 bases at V and 3 bases at J, with 10 bases between. This CDR3 region has 14 residues. CDR3 nucleotide sequence: TGCGCCAGCAGTCGATCTAACGACAATCAGCCCCAGCATTTT. It codes for CASSRSNDNQPQHF.

The chain joins TRBV5-1 to TRBJ2-7, with 11 bases aligning to TRBD2. Unmatched junction bases numbered 0, after V lost 1 base and J lost 3 bases. CDR1 SGHRS and CDR2 YFSETQ come from the germline V gene. This CDR3 has 14 amino acids. CDR3 region: CASSLTSGGYEQYF. The CDR3 DNA reads as TGCGCCAGCAGCTTGACTAGCGGGGGCTACGAGCAGTACTTC. The complete variable domain, with remaining parts taken from reference TRBV5-1 and TRBJ2-7, reads KAGVTQTPRYLIKTRGQQVTLSCSPISGHRSVSWYQQTPGQGLQFLFEYFSETQRNKGNFPGRFSGRQFSNSRSEMNVSTLELGDSALYLCASSLTSGGYEQYFGPGTRLTVT.

In nucleotides, the CDR3 is TGCGCCAGCAGCCAAGATCGGGTCGGTCGAGGAAACACCATATATTTT. Its protein is CASSQDRVGRGNTIYF. This chain connects TRBV4-3 to TRBJ1-3; D remains unclear. Germline V lookup: CDR1 LGHNA, CDR2 YSLEER. The CDR3 is 16 amino acids. V was trimmed by 0 bases and J by 4 bases, leaving 13 bases between them.

The chain carries TRBV4-1 and TRBJ2-1; no definite D call. Trimming took off 0 bases at V and 7 bases at J, with 7 bases between the two ends. This CDR3 is 13 amino acids long. CDR1 and CDR2 (germline): MGHRA, YSYEKL. CDR3 loop: CASSQERPNEQFF. In DNA form, the CDR3 reads TGCGCCAGCAGCCAAGAGCGGCCGAATGAGCAGTTCTTC.

The chain uses TRBV7-9 and TRBJ1-6; D is undetermined. The V gene lost 3 bases and the J gene lost 10 bases, with 7 bases spanning the gap. CDR1 and CDR2 from the germline V gene are SEHNR and FQNEAQ (reference sequence). The CDR3 runs 12 residues. CDR3 DNA: TGTGCCAGCAGCTTGGAGAGCTCACCCCTCCACTTT. It is translated as CASSLESSPLHF.

J is TRBJ1-2 and V is TRBV2, with D perhaps TRBD1 (6 bases). Looked up from germline, CDR1 is SNHLY and CDR2 is FYNNEI. This CDR3 region has 12 residues. The V end was cut by 6 bases, the J end by 5 bases, with 10 bases between. The CDR3 coding sequence is TGTGCCAGCAGGCCGGACAGTTATGGCTACACCTTC. This gives the protein CASRPDSYGYTF. The whole variable domain, remainder taken from reference TRBV2 and TRBJ1-2, is EPEVTQTPSHQVTQMGQEVILRCVPISNHLYFYWYRQILGQKVEFLVSFYNNEISEKSEIFDDQFSVERPDGSNFTLKIRSTKLEDSAMYFCASRPDSYGYTFGSGTRLTVV.

V and J are TRBV5-6 and TRBJ2-7; D gene uncertain. This CDR3 is built from 14 residues. Trimming pared 6 bases from V and 2 bases from J, leaving 15 bases between. CDR1 and CDR2 from the germline V gene are SGHDT and YYEEEE. The CDR3 DNA is TGTGCCAGCACCGGCGGCACCAACACCTACGAGCAGTACTTC. This sequence encodes CASTGGTNTYEQYF. Looking up the rest from reference TRBV5-6 and TRBJ2-7 gives the full variable domain: DAGVTQSPTHLIKTRGQQVTLRCSPKSGHDTVSWYQQALGQGPQFIFQYYEEEERQRGNFPDRFSGHQFPNYSSELNVNALLLGDSALYLCASTGGTNTYEQYFGPGTRLTVT.

The chain carries TRBV7-2 and TRBJ1-3; TRBD1 agrees at 10 bases. CDR3 length: 14 amino acids. V shed 4 bases, J shed 7 bases, and the junction held 4 bases outside the gene matches. Germline V gene lookup returns CDR1 SGHTA and CDR2 FQGNSA. CDR3 DNA sequence: TGTGCCAGCAGCTATGGACAGGGGGTCAACACCATATATTTT. Translated, it gives CASSYGQGVNTIYF.

J is TRBJ2-5 and V is TRBV28; D gene uncertain. V was shortened by 3 bases and J by 3 bases, with 14 bases between the two germline ends. CDR1 is MDHEN, CDR2 SYDVKM, per germline. The CDR3 totals 15 residues. For the CDR3, the DNA is TGTGCCAGCAGTTTGGCGGAGAACCTTAAAGAGACCCAGTACTTC. Translated: CASSLAENLKETQYF. The full variable domain, its missing parts supplied by reference TRBV28 and TRBJ2-5, is DVKVTQSSRYLVKRTGEKVFLECVQDMDHENMFWYRQDPGLGLRLIYFSYDVKMKEKGDIPEGYSVSREKKERFSLILESASTNQTSMYLCASSLAENLKETQYFGPGTRLLVL.